The 5 T cell receptor beta chains in this list originate from one sample, sequenced in a study of beta chain features in type 1 diabetes. Since all of the isolated RNA was reverse transcribed, expressed TCRB transcripts were what got sequenced. The repertoire was sequenced with immunoSEQ multiplex PCR; TCRdb's copy has only in-frame clones and lacks some. The sample yields over 500,000 clones, about a sixth seen once. The sequenced sample consisted of naive CD4+ T cells from blood. The receptors shown here come from a man younger than 35 in good health.

This clone occurred a few times. The rearrangement links TRBV29-1 to TRBJ2-7; 7 bases are shared with TRBD1. The germline CDR1 and CDR2 sequences are SQVTM and ANQGSEA. The CDR3 length is 14 residues. After removal of 7 bases from V and 2 bases from J, the junction contained 11 bases not matched to a gene. CDR3: CSATPTGAPYEQYF. The DNA of the CDR3 is TGCAGCGCTACCCCCACAGGGGCCCCCTACGAGCAGTACTTC.

There are a few counts of this clone. The same CDR3 can be traced to other DNA sequences in this sample. Here the CDR3 reads CASSATGSHQPQHF. The CDR3 coding sequence is TGTGCCAGCAGTGCGACAGGCTCTCATCAGCCCCAGCATTTT. This sequence joins TRBV25-1 and TRBJ1-5; possibly TRBD1 for D (6 bases). Germline assignment: CDR1 MGHDK and CDR2 SYGVNS. CDR3 size: 14 residues. Between the trimmed V and J ends, which lost 4 bases and 5 bases, there was a span of 12 bases.

This clone was observed a handful of times. The chain uses TRBV29-1 and TRBJ1-4; D is unclear. The CDR3 sequence is 12 residues long. Trimming left V 5 bases short and J 8 bases short, with 12 bases between. Looked up from germline, CDR1 is SQVTM and CDR2 is ANQGSEA. The CDR3 protein is CSVRTLGEKLFF. For the CDR3, the DNA is TGCAGCGTTAGGACCCTGGGGGAAAAACTGTTTTTT.

In its sample, this clone was seen a few times. The V gene is TRBV7-8, the J gene TRBJ2-1, with D perhaps matching TRBD2 (5 bases). This CDR3 is built from 15 residues. V lost 3 bases and J lost 5, with 14 bases in between. Germline V lookup: CDR1 SGHVS, CDR2 FQNEAQ. In nucleotides, the CDR3 is TGTGCCAGCAGCTTGGCGGGCAGACTAAACAATGAGCAGTTCTTC. It yields the protein CASSLAGRLNNEQFF.

This clone was detected only a few times. This chain connects TRBV19 to TRBJ2-7, with TRBD2 identical over 7 bases. Germline V lookup: CDR1 LNHDA, CDR2 SQIVND (reference sequence). The CDR3 extends over 14 amino acids. Trimming cost V 10 bases and J 6 bases; bases outside gene matches: 15. The CDR3 bases are TGTGCCACCAGAGAGCGGGGCAGGGTGACCGAGCAGTACTTC. This gives the protein CATRERGRVTEQYF.